This T cell receptor (beta chain) stems from a study of regulatory T cells in long-lasting Graves disease. On this clonotype: The antigen is undetermined.

Study-level results: Sharing of public clonotypes was greater in persistent patients (about 3,000) than in new patients (almost 1,000). Persistent disease favored TRBV28, TRBJ1-2 and TRBJ2-5.

The V segment lost 2 bases and the J segment 12 bases; nucleotides outside the gene matches: 6. Looked up from germline, CDR1 is SQVTM and CDR2 is ANQGSEA. This CDR3 is built from 12 residues. Regarding time point: persistent/refractory GD, antithyroid drugs over 5 years with positive TRAb. After RNA was extracted from PBMCs, the TCR library was made from it. Construction of TCR beta libraries relied on iRepertoire HTBI primers and on Arm-PCR targeting CDR3 regions. In TCRdb, the multiplex PCR reads were re-called with MiXCR into one record per CDR3 protein. This repertoire shows hundreds of thousands of distinct CDR3 sequences, around 20% found once; its top ten account for approximately 8%.

The chain links TRBV29-1 to TRBJ1-2; TRBD1 aligns across 10 bases. The starting material was peripheral blood mononuclear cells (PBMCs), obtained when the disease was refractory, from a patient treated with antithyroid drugs. The source of this sequence is a female donor with Graves disease. The CDR3 DNA reads as TGCAGCGTTGAAAGGCGGGACAGGGGTCACACCTTC. This translates into CSVERRDRGHTF.